These 3 T cell receptor beta chains were all obtained from the same sample, sequenced in a study of CD8 T cells in Susac syndrome. An input of roughly 0.45 to 1 ug of RNA was subjected to reverse transcription using random hexamers. TCRdb itself ran the immunoSEQ multiplex PCR reads through MiXCR, one entry per CDR3 protein. The sample consists of about 140,000 distinct CDR3 sequences, roughly 94% of them appearing once. The specimen sequenced was CD4+ T cells from PBMCs. Receptors originate from a human donor in good health.

V usage is TRBV20-1 and J usage is TRBJ2-4; 10 positions match TRBD1. J gave up 5 bases and V 6 bases, and 4 bases lay outside the gene matches. This CDR3 region has 13 residues. Germline lookup yields CDR1 DFQATT and CDR2 SNEGSKA (reference sequence). The CDR3, as DNA: TGCAGTGCCCCGGGGACAGGGGAAAACATTCAGTACTTC. It yields the protein CSAPGTGENIQYF.

The chain recombines TRBV6-6 with TRBJ1-4; 8 bases fit TRBD1. CDR1 and CDR2 (germline): MNHNY, SVGAGI (reference sequence). V shed 2 bases, J shed 7 bases, and the junction held 6 bases outside the gene matches. The CDR3 consists of 15 residues. CDR3 in amino acids: CASSYGSGGGEKLFF. The CDR3 nucleotides read TGTGCCAGCAGTTACGGCTCAGGGGGCGGTGAAAAACTGTTTTTT.

This sequence joins TRBV30 and TRBJ1-3, with D hard to call. CDR1 is GTSNPN, CDR2 SVGIG, per germline (reference sequence). The CDR3 has 15 residues. V gave up 3 bases and J gave up 0 bases, with 12 bases separating them. CDR3 sequence (DNA): TGTGCCTGGAGCCGGAGGGCCTCCTCTGGAAACACCATATATTTT. This codes for CAWSRRASSGNTIYF.